This TCR beta chain originates from a study of blood T cell repertoires in COVID-19. Study summary: Sources were T cells, B-cell-depleted T cells, or PBMCs; the material itself was cDNA or gDNA.

As for this clone: This CDR3 is also generated by other DNA sequences in the sample.

The method was immunoSEQ multiplex PCR; TCRdb's version includes in-frame clones alone and lacks a portion of them. The table records around 210,000 clones, over 70% of them present only once. V shed 5 bases, J shed 0 bases, and the junction held 4 bases outside the gene matches. The CDR3 is 15 amino acids. Germline V lookup: CDR1 SEHNR, CDR2 FQNEAQ (reference sequence). The specimen sequenced was peripheral blood. The TCR comes from a woman aged 70 to 79 with acute or convalescent COVID-19. The chain recombines TRBV7-9 with TRBJ2-3; 8 bases match TRBD2. The CDR3 coding sequence is TGTGCCAGCAGCCTAGAGCGGGGGAGCACAGATACGCAGTATTTT. Encoded protein: CASSLERGSTDTQYF.